Listed below are T cell receptor beta chains from one sample, sequenced in a study of CD8 T cells in ankylosing spondylitis. TCRdb called the 5' RACE reads again in MiXCR, with one record for every CDR3 protein. This table has 200,000 to 300,000 distinct CDR3 sequences, over 9.5% appearing once. Sequenced: blood, either unsorted or a sorted T cell fraction (not recorded which). These TCRs come from a male donor with ankylosing spondylitis or in good health (not recorded which). Each CDR3 is given with its conserved first and last residue. The order of the fields is clone size, J gene, D gene, V gene, CDR3 DNA, CDR3 protein. The D gene is left open where the match is weak. Clone size is stated in some rows and not others, as once, few, many or a class when expanded.

clone_size: many
j_call: TRBJ1-3
d_call: NA
v_call: TRBV20-1
cdr3_nt: TGCAGTGCTAGAGAGGGGGGGGCGAGTGGAAACACCATATATTTT
cdr3_aa: CSAREGGASGNTIYF

clone_size: many
j_call: TRBJ2-1
d_call: NA
v_call: TRBV5-1
cdr3_nt: TGCGCCAGCAGCTTGGCCGGGACGGTGAATGAGCAGTTCTTC
cdr3_aa: CASSLAGTVNEQFF

clone_size: few
j_call: TRBJ2-6
d_call: NA
v_call: TRBV6-1
cdr3_nt: TGTGCCAGCAGTGAAGGGACAGAGACCGGGGCCAACGTCCTGACTTTC
cdr3_aa: CASSEGTETGANVLTF

clone_size: NA
j_call: TRBJ1-2
d_call: NA
v_call: TRBV7-2
cdr3_nt: TGTGCCAGCACCCCAGGGGCAGGGCGGGGGTATGGCTACACCTTC
cdr3_aa: CASTPGAGRGYGYTF

clone_size: once
j_call: TRBJ2-7
d_call: NA
v_call: TRBV27
cdr3_nt: TGTGCCAGCAGTACGGACGTCAGATACGAGCAGTACTTC
cdr3_aa: CASSTDVRYEQYF

clone_size: many
j_call: TRBJ2-3
d_call: TRBD2
v_call: TRBV12-3/TRBV12-4
cdr3_nt: TGTGCCAGCACTCGGACTAGCGGGAGCACAGATACGCAGTATTTT
cdr3_aa: CASTRTSGSTDTQYF

clone_size: many
j_call: TRBJ2-7
d_call: TRBD1
v_call: TRBV5-1
cdr3_nt: TGCGCCAGCAGCTACCCTCCGACAGGGGTAGATAACGAGCAGTACTTC
cdr3_aa: CASSYPPTGVDNEQYF

clone_size: few
j_call: TRBJ1-2
d_call: NA
v_call: TRBV7-2
cdr3_nt: TGTGCCAGCAGCTTAGAACAGGTCTATGGCTACACCTTC
cdr3_aa: CASSLEQVYGYTF

clone_size: few
j_call: TRBJ1-6
d_call: NA
v_call: TRBV7-9
cdr3_nt: TGTGCCAGCAGCTTAGTCCCAGGGGCTAATTCACCCCTCCACTTT
cdr3_aa: CASSLVPGANSPLHF

clone_size: NA
j_call: TRBJ2-7
d_call: NA
v_call: TRBV7-8
cdr3_nt: TGTGCCAGCAGCTCCGGACAAGTTATCTCCTACGAGCAGTACTTC
cdr3_aa: CASSSGQVISYEQYF

clone_size: NA
j_call: TRBJ2-1
d_call: TRBD2
v_call: TRBV12-3/TRBV12-4
cdr3_nt: TGTGCCAGCAGCCCTTCTTCCCTGACTAGCGGGGTATACAATGAGCAGTTCTTC
cdr3_aa: CASSPSSLTSGVYNEQFF

clone_size: NA
j_call: TRBJ2-1
d_call: NA
v_call: TRBV28
cdr3_nt: TGTGCCAGCGATCCAATGGGAGGACACAATGAGCAGTTCTTC
cdr3_aa: CASDPMGGHNEQFF

clone_size: NA
j_call: TRBJ2-1
d_call: TRBD2
v_call: TRBV12-3/TRBV12-4
cdr3_nt: TGTGCCAGCAGATATAGCGGGAGGGCCGCAATTCAGTTCTTC
cdr3_aa: CASRYSGRAAIQFF

clone_size: NA
j_call: TRBJ2-7
d_call: NA
v_call: TRBV27
cdr3_nt: TGTGCCAGCAGTCAGGCGGCGTCGGGCGGCTACGAGCAGTACTTC
cdr3_aa: CASSQAASGGYEQYF

clone_size: NA
j_call: TRBJ2-7
d_call: NA
v_call: TRBV19
cdr3_nt: TGTGCCAGTAATGGAGGGGGCCACGAGCAGTACTTC
cdr3_aa: CASNGGGHEQYF

clone_size: NA
j_call: TRBJ2-5
d_call: NA
v_call: TRBV19
cdr3_nt: TGTGCCAGTAGTATTGGTTCCCCCCGGGAGACCCAGTACTTC
cdr3_aa: CASSIGSPRETQYF

clone_size: NA
j_call: TRBJ2-7
d_call: NA
v_call: TRBV20-1
cdr3_nt: TGCAGTGCTAGTTTTTCTCCGGCAGACGAGCAGTACTTC
cdr3_aa: CSASFSPADEQYF

clone_size: many
j_call: TRBJ1-1
d_call: NA
v_call: TRBV3-1
cdr3_nt: TGTGCCAGCAGCCCCCACCAGGGGGAAGCTTTCTTT
cdr3_aa: CASSPHQGEAFF

clone_size: many
j_call: TRBJ2-7
d_call: NA
v_call: TRBV6-6
cdr3_nt: TGTGCCAGCAGTTACAGGTCCCCCTACGAGCAGTACTTC
cdr3_aa: CASSYRSPYEQYF

clone_size: many
j_call: TRBJ2-3
d_call: NA
v_call: TRBV5-1
cdr3_nt: TGCGCCAGCAGCGTCACCGGGACCCCGTCGGACACAGATACGCAGTATTTT
cdr3_aa: CASSVTGTPSDTDTQYF

clone_size: NA
j_call: TRBJ2-7
d_call: NA
v_call: TRBV5-1
cdr3_nt: TGCGCCAGCAGCTTCGGGTATTCCTACGAGCAGTACTTC
cdr3_aa: CASSFGYSYEQYF

clone_size: NA
j_call: TRBJ2-2
d_call: NA
v_call: TRBV2
cdr3_nt: TGTGCCAGCAGTGTTAGAGAGGGCACCATCGGGGAGCTGTTTTTT
cdr3_aa: CASSVREGTIGELFF

clone_size: many
j_call: TRBJ2-1
d_call: NA
v_call: TRBV20-1
cdr3_nt: TGCAGTCCCAGTTTTTTAGGGGGTGAGCAGTTCTTC
cdr3_aa: CSPSFLGGEQFF

clone_size: NA
j_call: TRBJ1-1
d_call: TRBD1
v_call: TRBV7-2
cdr3_nt: TGTGCCAGCAGCACTGACAGGGCGAACACTGAAGCTTTCTTT
cdr3_aa: CASSTDRANTEAFF

clone_size: many
j_call: TRBJ2-7
d_call: NA
v_call: TRBV14
cdr3_nt: TGTGCCAGCAGCCACACGATACCGGCCGAATGGGGCTACGAGCAGTACTTC
cdr3_aa: CASSHTIPAEWGYEQYF

clone_size: few
j_call: TRBJ1-1
d_call: NA
v_call: TRBV30
cdr3_nt: TGTGCCTGGAGTGTAGGGGGGGGGGCGACAGGAGTGGTCGAAGCTTTCTTT
cdr3_aa: CAWSVGGGATGVVEAFF

clone_size: many
j_call: TRBJ2-4
d_call: NA
v_call: TRBV6-1
cdr3_nt: TGTGCCAGCAGTCGTGGGACCCTAGCCAAAAACATTCAGTACTTC
cdr3_aa: CASSRGTLAKNIQYF

clone_size: NA
j_call: TRBJ2-3
d_call: TRBD2
v_call: TRBV3-1
cdr3_nt: TGTGCCAGCAGCCCCCTGGGACTAGCGGGAGAGGCGGATACGCAGTATTTT
cdr3_aa: CASSPLGLAGEADTQYF

clone_size: many
j_call: TRBJ2-2
d_call: NA
v_call: TRBV5-1
cdr3_nt: TGCGCCAGCAGCTCCGGGACCTTCACAAGGGGGACCGGGGAGCTGTTTTTT
cdr3_aa: CASSSGTFTRGTGELFF

clone_size: few
j_call: TRBJ2-7
d_call: NA
v_call: TRBV6-1
cdr3_nt: TGTGCCAGCAAAGGACCCTCTTACTACGAGCAGTACTTC
cdr3_aa: CASKGPSYYEQYF

clone_size: many
j_call: TRBJ2-1
d_call: NA
v_call: TRBV20-1
cdr3_nt: TGCAGTGCTAGTTCAGACAGAGGTGAGCAGTTCTTC
cdr3_aa: CSASSDRGEQFF

clone_size: NA
j_call: TRBJ1-2
d_call: NA
v_call: TRBV5-1
cdr3_nt: TGCGCCAGCAGCCGGGATACAGGGCAGGGTCTTGGTGGCTACACCTTC
cdr3_aa: CASSRDTGQGLGGYTF

clone_size: many
j_call: TRBJ2-1
d_call: NA
v_call: TRBV25-1
cdr3_nt: TGTGCCAGCAGTGGCGCGGACCACATAGGGGATGAGCAGTTCTTC
cdr3_aa: CASSGADHIGDEQFF

clone_size: many
j_call: TRBJ2-3
d_call: TRBD2
v_call: TRBV5-1
cdr3_nt: TGCGCCAGCAGCTCGGGACTAGCGGGGGTACTAAGCACAGATACGCAGTATTTT
cdr3_aa: CASSSGLAGVLSTDTQYF

clone_size: NA
j_call: TRBJ2-7
d_call: TRBD1
v_call: TRBV4-2
cdr3_nt: TGTGCCAGCAGCCAAGGACAGGGGACCTACGAGCAGTACTTC
cdr3_aa: CASSQGQGTYEQYF

clone_size: many
j_call: TRBJ2-3
d_call: NA
v_call: TRBV27
cdr3_nt: TGTGCCAGTCGCCTTGCGGGACGCGACGCAGATACGCAGTATTTT
cdr3_aa: CASRLAGRDADTQYF

clone_size: many
j_call: TRBJ2-3
d_call: NA
v_call: TRBV5-1
cdr3_nt: TGCGCCAGCGGCCATTCTACAGATACGCAGTATTTT
cdr3_aa: CASGHSTDTQYF

clone_size: NA
j_call: TRBJ2-1
d_call: NA
v_call: TRBV5-1
cdr3_nt: TGTACCAGCAGCTTGAGGGACAATGAGCAGTTCTTC
cdr3_aa: CTSSLRDNEQFF

clone_size: few
j_call: TRBJ2-2
d_call: TRBD2
v_call: TRBV30
cdr3_nt: TGTGCCTGGGATCCGGGACTAGCCACCGGGGAGCTGTTTTTT
cdr3_aa: CAWDPGLATGELFF

clone_size: many
j_call: TRBJ1-2
d_call: TRBD1
v_call: TRBV20-1
cdr3_nt: TGCAGTGGACCGGTCGGGGTGACAGGGCAAAACTATGGCTACACCTTC
cdr3_aa: CSGPVGVTGQNYGYTF

clone_size: NA
j_call: TRBJ2-7
d_call: NA
v_call: TRBV7-9
cdr3_nt: TGTGCCAGCAGCCAAGCTTCGCTCCAATCCTACGAGCAGTACTTC
cdr3_aa: CASSQASLQSYEQYF

clone_size: many
j_call: TRBJ2-1
d_call: TRBD1
v_call: TRBV6-1
cdr3_nt: TGTGCCAGCAGCCCTCAAGACAGGGGATATGAGCAGTTCTTC
cdr3_aa: CASSPQDRGYEQFF

clone_size: many
j_call: TRBJ2-1
d_call: TRBD2
v_call: TRBV5-1
cdr3_nt: TGCGCCAGCAGCTTGCTAGCGGCTCCCAGTTTGTTCAATGAGCAGTTCTTC
cdr3_aa: CASSLLAAPSLFNEQFF

clone_size: many
j_call: TRBJ2-2
d_call: TRBD1
v_call: TRBV4-1
cdr3_nt: TGCGCCAGCAGCCTCGGGACAGGGAGAACCGGGGAGCTGTTTTTT
cdr3_aa: CASSLGTGRTGELFF

clone_size: many
j_call: TRBJ2-3
d_call: TRBD2
v_call: TRBV7-2
cdr3_nt: TGTGCCAGCAGCCTCCCTAGCGGGGCCACAGATACGCAGTATTTT
cdr3_aa: CASSLPSGATDTQYF